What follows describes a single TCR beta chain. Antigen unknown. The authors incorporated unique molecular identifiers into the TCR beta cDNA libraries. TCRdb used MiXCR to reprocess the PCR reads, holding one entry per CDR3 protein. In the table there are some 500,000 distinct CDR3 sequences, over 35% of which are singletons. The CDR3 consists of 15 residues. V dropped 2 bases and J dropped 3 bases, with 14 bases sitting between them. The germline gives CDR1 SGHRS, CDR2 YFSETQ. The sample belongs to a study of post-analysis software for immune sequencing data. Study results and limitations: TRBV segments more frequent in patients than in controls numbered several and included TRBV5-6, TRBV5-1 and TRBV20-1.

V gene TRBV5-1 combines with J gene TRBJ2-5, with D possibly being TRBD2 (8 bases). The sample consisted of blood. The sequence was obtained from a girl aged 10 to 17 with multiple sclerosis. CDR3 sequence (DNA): TGCGCCAGCAGCTTCGGGGGGGACAGAGAAGAGACCCAGTACTTC. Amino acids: CASSFGGDREETQYF.